The source of this T cell receptor (beta chain) is a study of blood T cell repertoires in COVID-19. Background on the study: In each case, the material was cDNA or gDNA derived from T cells, B-cell-depleted T cells, or PBMCs.

CDR3 length equals 15 residues. CDR1 is SNHLY, CDR2 FYNNEI, per germline. The J segment lost 0 bases and the V segment lost 6 bases, leaving 5 bases of the junction unmatched. Some clones are missing from TCRdb's copy, which holds only in-frame ones; the method was immunoSEQ multiplex PCR. The sample records roughly 97,000 clones, around nine tenths being singletons. Sequencing used peripheral blood. The V and J genes are TRBV2 and TRBJ2-3; the match to TRBD2 covers 8 bases. The clonotype originates from a human donor in a cohort sampled during active COVID-19. CDR3 sequence (DNA): TGTGCCAGCAGCGAGACTAGCGCCAGCACAGATACGCAGTATTTT. It codes for CASSETSASTDTQYF. The entire variable domain, with the rest obtained from reference TRBV2 and TRBJ2-3, is as follows: EPEVTQTPSHQVTQMGQEVILRCVPISNHLYFYWYRQILGQKVEFLVSFYNNEISEKSEIFDDQFSVERPDGSNFTLKIRSTKLEDSAMYFCASSETSASTDTQYFGPGTRLTVL.